This T cell receptor beta chain was sequenced in a study of blood T cell repertoires in COVID-19. Study information: PBMCs, B-cell-depleted T cells, or T cells provided the cDNA or gDNA that made up the material.

Per the authors' pipeline: Using reference gene primer amplification, nucleated cell counts were estimated. Produced via immunoSEQ multiplex PCR; TCRdb's table is partial and in-frame only. V and J calls and clone size are given by that table; D and trimming were obtained from the DNA. The table shows roughly 150,000 clones, with around three quarters occurring only once. Losses at the gene ends were 2 bases for V and 6 bases for J; bases not matched to a gene: 8. The CDR3 consists of 16 residues. CDR1 SGHNT and CDR2 YYREEE come from the germline V gene (reference sequence). This clone was counted a single time.

Sequenced material: peripheral blood. This TCR derives from a man between 60 and 75 years old with acute or convalescent COVID-19. This chain uses TRBV5-4 with TRBJ2-2; 9 bases match TRBD2. CDR3: CASSLGGRARAGELFF. In nucleotides, the CDR3 is TGTGCCAGCAGCTTAGGCGGGAGGGCCCGAGCCGGGGAGCTGTTTTTT.